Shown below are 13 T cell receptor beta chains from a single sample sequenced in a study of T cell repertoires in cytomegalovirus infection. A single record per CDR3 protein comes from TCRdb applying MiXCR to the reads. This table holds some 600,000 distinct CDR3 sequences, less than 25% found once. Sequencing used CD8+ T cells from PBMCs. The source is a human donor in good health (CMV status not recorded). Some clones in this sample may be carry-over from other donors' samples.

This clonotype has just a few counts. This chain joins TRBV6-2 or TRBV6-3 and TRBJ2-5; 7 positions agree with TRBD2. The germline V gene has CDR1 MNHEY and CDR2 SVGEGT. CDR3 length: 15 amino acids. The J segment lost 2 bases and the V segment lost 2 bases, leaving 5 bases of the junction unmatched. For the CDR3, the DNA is TGTGCCAGCAGTTACGGGACTATACCGCAAGAGACCCAGTACTTC. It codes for CASSYGTIPQETQYF.

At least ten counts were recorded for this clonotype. In DNA, the CDR3 is TGTGCCAGCAGCTCCCCTGGTGCGGATACGCAGTATTTT. Amino acid sequence: CASSSPGADTQYF. The V and J genes are TRBV7-2 and TRBJ2-3; the D is unclear. The V and J ends lost 4 bases and 6 bases respectively, with 11 bases between them. The CDR3 spans 13 residues. CDR1 and CDR2 from the germline V gene are SGHTA and FQGNSA.

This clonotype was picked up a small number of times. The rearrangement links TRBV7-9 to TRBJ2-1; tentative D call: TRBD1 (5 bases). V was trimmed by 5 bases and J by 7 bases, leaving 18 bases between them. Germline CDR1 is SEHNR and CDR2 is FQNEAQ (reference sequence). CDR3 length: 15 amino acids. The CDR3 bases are TGTGCCAGCAGCAAGGGGAAGGGCTCCAGGAATGAGCAGTTCTTC. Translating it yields CASSKGKGSRNEQFF.

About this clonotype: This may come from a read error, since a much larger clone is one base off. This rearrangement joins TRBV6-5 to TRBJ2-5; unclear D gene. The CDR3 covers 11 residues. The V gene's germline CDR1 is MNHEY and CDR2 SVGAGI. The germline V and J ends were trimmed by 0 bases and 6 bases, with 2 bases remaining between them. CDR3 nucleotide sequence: TGTGCCAGCAGTTACTCGAAGACCCAGTACTTC. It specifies CASSYSKTQYF.

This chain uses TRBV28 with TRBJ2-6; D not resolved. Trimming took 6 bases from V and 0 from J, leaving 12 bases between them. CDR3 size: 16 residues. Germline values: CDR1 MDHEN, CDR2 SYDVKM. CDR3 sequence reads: CASSPQTVSGANVLTF. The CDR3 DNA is TGTGCCAGCAGCCCCCAGACCGTCTCTGGGGCCAACGTCCTGACTTTC.

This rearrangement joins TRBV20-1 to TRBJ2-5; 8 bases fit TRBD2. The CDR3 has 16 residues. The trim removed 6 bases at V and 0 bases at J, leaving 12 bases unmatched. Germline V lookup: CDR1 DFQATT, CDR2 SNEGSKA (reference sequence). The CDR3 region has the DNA TGCAGTGCGACGGGGGGGACGGCTTGGTACCAAGAGACCCAGTACTTC. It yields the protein CSATGGTAWYQETQYF.

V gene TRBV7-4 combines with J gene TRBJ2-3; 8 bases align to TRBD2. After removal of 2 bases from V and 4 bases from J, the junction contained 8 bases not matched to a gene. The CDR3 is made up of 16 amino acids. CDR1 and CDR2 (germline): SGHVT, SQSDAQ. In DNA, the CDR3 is TGTGCCAGCAGCTTAAAAGCGGGGGTTGAAGCAGATACGCAGTATTTT. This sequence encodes CASSLKAGVEADTQYF.

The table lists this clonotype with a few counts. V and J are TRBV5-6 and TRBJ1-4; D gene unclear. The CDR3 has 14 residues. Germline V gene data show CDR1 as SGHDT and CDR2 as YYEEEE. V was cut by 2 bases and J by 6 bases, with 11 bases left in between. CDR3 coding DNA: TGTGCCAGCAGCTTCCGCCAGGTGGATGAAAAACTGTTTTTT. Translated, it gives CASSFRQVDEKLFF.

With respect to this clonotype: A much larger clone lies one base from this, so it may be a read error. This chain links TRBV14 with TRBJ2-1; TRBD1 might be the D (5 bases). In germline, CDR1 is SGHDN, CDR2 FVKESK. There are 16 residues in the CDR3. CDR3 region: CAGSHPAGHLNNEQFF. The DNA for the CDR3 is TGTGCCGGCAGCCATCCCGCCGGACACCTTAACAATGAGCAGTTCTTC.

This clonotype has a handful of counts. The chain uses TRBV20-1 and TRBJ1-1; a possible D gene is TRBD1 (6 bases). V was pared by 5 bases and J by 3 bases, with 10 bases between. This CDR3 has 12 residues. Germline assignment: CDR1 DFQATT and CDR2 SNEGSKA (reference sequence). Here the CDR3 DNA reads TGCAGTGCTTCCACAGGGTACACTGAAGCTTTCTTT. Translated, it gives CSASTGYTEAFF.

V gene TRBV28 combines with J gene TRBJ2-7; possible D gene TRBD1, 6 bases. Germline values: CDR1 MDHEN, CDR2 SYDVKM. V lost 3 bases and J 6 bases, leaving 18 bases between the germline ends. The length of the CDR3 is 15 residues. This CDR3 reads CASSFRGEDRVEQYV. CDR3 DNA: TGTGCCAGCAGTTTCCGGGGAGAGGACAGAGTCGAGCAGTACGTC.

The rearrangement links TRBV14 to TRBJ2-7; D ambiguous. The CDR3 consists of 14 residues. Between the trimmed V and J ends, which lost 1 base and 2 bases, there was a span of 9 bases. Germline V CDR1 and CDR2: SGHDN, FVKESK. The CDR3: CASSQGMGTYEQYF. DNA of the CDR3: TGTGCCAGCAGCCAAGGAATGGGGACCTACGAGCAGTACTTC.

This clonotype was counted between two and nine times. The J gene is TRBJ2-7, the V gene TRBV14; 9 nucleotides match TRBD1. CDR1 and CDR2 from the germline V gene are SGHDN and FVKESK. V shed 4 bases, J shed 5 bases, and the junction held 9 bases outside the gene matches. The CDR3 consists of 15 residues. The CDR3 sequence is CASSPRAGQGHEQYF. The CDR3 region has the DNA TGTGCCAGCAGCCCACGAGCGGGACAGGGTCACGAGCAGTACTTC.